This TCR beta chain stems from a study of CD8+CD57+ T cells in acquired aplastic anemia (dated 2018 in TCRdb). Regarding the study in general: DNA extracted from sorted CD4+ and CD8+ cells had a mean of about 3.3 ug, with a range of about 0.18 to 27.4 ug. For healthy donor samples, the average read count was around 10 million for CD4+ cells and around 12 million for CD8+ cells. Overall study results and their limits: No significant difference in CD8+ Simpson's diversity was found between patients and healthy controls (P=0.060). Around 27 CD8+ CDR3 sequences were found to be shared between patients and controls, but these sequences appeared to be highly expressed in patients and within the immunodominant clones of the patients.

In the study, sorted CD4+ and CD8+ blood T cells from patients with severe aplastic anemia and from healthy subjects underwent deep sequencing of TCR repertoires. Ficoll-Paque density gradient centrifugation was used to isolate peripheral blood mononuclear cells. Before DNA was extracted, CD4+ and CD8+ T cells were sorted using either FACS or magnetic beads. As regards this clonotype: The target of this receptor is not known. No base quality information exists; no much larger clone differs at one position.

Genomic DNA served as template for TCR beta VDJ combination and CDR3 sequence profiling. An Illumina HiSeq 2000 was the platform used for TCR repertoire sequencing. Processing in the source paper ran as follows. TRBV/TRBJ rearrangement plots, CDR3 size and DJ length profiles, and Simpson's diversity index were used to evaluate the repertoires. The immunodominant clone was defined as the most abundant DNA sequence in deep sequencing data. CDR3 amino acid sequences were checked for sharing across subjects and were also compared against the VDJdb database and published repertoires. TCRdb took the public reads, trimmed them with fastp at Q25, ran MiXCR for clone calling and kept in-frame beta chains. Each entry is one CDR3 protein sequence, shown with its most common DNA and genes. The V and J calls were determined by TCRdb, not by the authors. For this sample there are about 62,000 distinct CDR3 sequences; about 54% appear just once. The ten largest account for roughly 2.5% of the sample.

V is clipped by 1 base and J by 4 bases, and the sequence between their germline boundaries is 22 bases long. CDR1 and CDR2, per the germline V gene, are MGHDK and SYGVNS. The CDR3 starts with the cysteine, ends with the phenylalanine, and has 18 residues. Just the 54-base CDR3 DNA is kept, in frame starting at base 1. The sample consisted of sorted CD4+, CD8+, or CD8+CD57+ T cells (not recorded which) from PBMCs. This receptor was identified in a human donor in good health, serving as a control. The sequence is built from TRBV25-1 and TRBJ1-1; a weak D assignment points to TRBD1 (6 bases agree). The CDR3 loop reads CASSESGGHQRGGTEAFF. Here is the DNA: TGTGCCAGCAGTGAATCGGGGGGACACCAACGGGGCGGCACTGAAGCTTTCTTT. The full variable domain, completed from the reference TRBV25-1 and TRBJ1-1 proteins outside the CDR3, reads EADIYQTPRYLVIGTGKKITLECSQTMGHDKMYWYQQDPGMELHLIHYSYGVNSTEKGDLSSESTVSRIRTEHFPLTLESARPSHTSQYLCASSESGGHQRGGTEAFFGQGTRLTVV.